A selection of T cell receptor beta chains follows, all from one sample in a study of OX40 agonist ivuxolimab in advanced cancers. The data were produced by immunoSEQ multiplex PCR, yet TCRdb's version contains in-frame clones alone and is incomplete. The sample lists 52,000 or so clones, around four fifths occurring once. Sequencing was performed on CD4+ or CD8+ T cells sorted from blood, taken in a trial of the OX40 agonist ivuxolimab. The receptor set was obtained from an adult with an advanced solid tumor such as melanoma, head and neck, liver or kidney cancer. CDR3s include the opening cysteine and the closing phenylalanine or tryptophan. D genes are given only for firm matches. Clone size is stated in some rows and not others, as once, few, many or a class when expanded.

clone size	D gene	J gene	V gene	CDR3 protein	CDR3 DNA
NA	NA	TRBJ1-2	TRBV6-6	CASSYPGTRYGYTF	TGTGCCAGCAGTTACCCCGGGACACGCTATGGCTACACCTTC
NA	NA	TRBJ2-5	TRBV11-3	CASSPGEAREGEQYF	TGTGCCAGCAGTCCTGGGGAGGCTAGGGAAGGTGAGCAGTACTTC
NA	TRBD2	TRBJ2-1	TRBV11-3	CASSLAGGWNEQFF	TGTGCCAGCAGCCTAGCGGGAGGTTGGAATGAGCAGTTCTTC
few	NA	TRBJ1-1	TRBV5-1	CASSLSPDTEAFF	TGCGCCAGCAGCTTGTCGCCCGACACCGAAGCTTTCTTT
NA	NA	TRBJ2-5	TRBV5-5	CASSLLAGYQETQYF	TGTGCCAGCAGCTTGCTCGCAGGGTACCAAGAGACCCAGTACTTC
NA	NA	TRBJ2-3	TRBV18	CASSPSTDTQYF	TGTGCCAGCTCACCTAGCACAGATACGCAGTATTTT
NA	TRBD2	TRBJ2-2	TRBV6-1	CASSWSGGAGELFF	TGTGCCAGCAGTTGGAGCGGGGGGGCCGGGGAGCTGTTTTTT
NA	NA	TRBJ2-3	TRBV5-1	CASSLVQRSTDTQYF	TGCGCCAGCAGCTTGGTACAGCGATCCACAGATACGCAGTATTTT
NA	TRBD1	TRBJ1-2	TRBV2	CASGLYRGNYGYTF	TGTGCCAGCGGTTTGTACAGGGGGAACTATGGCTACACCTTC
NA	TRBD2	TRBJ2-1	TRBV6-5	CASSDSGKYNEQFF	TGTGCCAGCAGTGATAGCGGGAAGTACAATGAGCAGTTCTTC
NA	NA	TRBJ2-1	TRBV7-9	CASSQGKDNEQFF	TGTGCCAGCTCCCAGGGAAAAGACAATGAGCAGTTCTTC
NA	NA	TRBJ2-5	TRBV7-9	CASSPGVGETQYF	TGTGCCAGCAGCCCAGGGGTTGGGGAGACCCAGTACTTC
once	NA	TRBJ2-1	TRBV9	CASSVSVYNEQFF	TGTGCCAGCAGCGTTTCAGTCTACAATGAGCAGTTCTTC
once	TRBD1	TRBJ2-1	TRBV5-1	CASRSGTGDDEQFF	TGCGCCAGCAGATCCGGGACAGGGGACGATGAGCAGTTCTTC
NA	NA	TRBJ2-6	TRBV21-1	CASAGRPSANVLTF	TGTGCCAGCGCCGGAAGGCCCTCGGCCAACGTCCTGACTTTC
NA	NA	TRBJ1-1	TRBV7-6	CASSLRDGNTEAFF	TGTGCCAGCAGCTTACGGGACGGGAACACTGAAGCTTTCTTT
NA	NA	TRBJ2-7	TRBV6-1	CASSTTRQTYEQYF	TGTGCCAGCAGTACGACGAGGCAGACCTACGAGCAGTACTTC
NA	NA	TRBJ2-3	TRBV29-1	CSVKQIFTDTQYF	TGCAGCGTTAAACAGATATTCACAGATACGCAGTATTTT
many	TRBD1	TRBJ2-7	TRBV28	CASRLPGQGYEQYF	TGTGCCAGCAGGCTACCGGGACAGGGCTACGAGCAGTACTTC
NA	TRBD2	TRBJ2-5	TRBV19	CASSFSPGLAGGGETQYF	TGTGCCAGTAGTTTCTCACCGGGACTAGCGGGAGGAGGAGAGACCCAGTACTTC
NA	NA	TRBJ2-1	TRBV15	CATSRGDTSYNEQFF	TGTGCCACCAGCAGAGGTGACACCTCCTACAATGAGCAGTTCTTC
once	NA	TRBJ2-3	TRBV13	CASSLGGNTQYF	TGTGCCAGCAGCTTAGGTGGGAATACGCAGTATTTT
NA	NA	TRBJ2-2	TRBV5-1	CASSLAAANTGELFF	TGCGCCAGCAGCTTGGCGGCGGCGAACACCGGGGAGCTGTTTTTT
few	NA	TRBJ1-1	TRBV2	CASIRRILSLNTEAFF	TGTGCCAGCATCCGACGGATCCTATCGCTCAACACTGAAGCTTTCTTT
NA	NA	TRBJ1-3	TRBV30	CAWSVALASSGNTIYF	TGTGCCTGGAGTGTAGCCCTCGCCAGCTCTGGAAACACCATATATTTT
NA	TRBD2	TRBJ2-5	TRBV5-1	CASSFGLVETQYF	TGCGCCAGCAGCTTCGGACTAGTTGAGACCCAGTACTTC
NA	NA	TRBJ1-4	TRBV4-1	CASSQGFLEKLFF	TGCGCCAGCAGCCAAGGTTTCCTTGAAAAACTGTTTTTT
NA	NA	TRBJ2-1	TRBV4-3	CASSQDNRVRYNEQFF	TGCGCCAGCAGCCAAGATAACAGGGTACGCTACAATGAGCAGTTCTTC
NA	NA	TRBJ1-2	TRBV15	CATSGARRDPGWDGYTF	TGTGCCACCAGCGGAGCCCGTAGGGACCCAGGATGGGATGGCTACACCTTC
NA	TRBD1	TRBJ2-1	TRBV10-1	CASTDRGAEQFF	TGCGCCAGCACCGACAGGGGCGCTGAGCAGTTCTTC
NA	NA	TRBJ2-3	TRBV7-6	CASSRKGQSTDTQYF	TGTGCCAGCAGCCGGAAAGGGCAGTCCACAGATACGCAGTATTTT
NA	NA	TRBJ1-2	TRBV30	CAWNPDRLYGYTF	TGTGCCTGGAACCCGGACAGACTCTATGGCTACACCTTC
few	NA	TRBJ2-5	TRBV30	CAWSKGRVGETQYF	TGTGCCTGGAGTAAAGGCAGGGTTGGGGAGACCCAGTACTTC
NA	TRBD1	TRBJ2-6	TRBV5-5	CASSFLAGTGGSGANVLTF	TGTGCCAGCAGCTTTTTGGCCGGGACAGGGGGCTCTGGGGCCAACGTCCTGACTTTC
NA	TRBD1	TRBJ2-1	TRBV7-9	CASSNTGVQIMNEQFF	TGTGCCAGCAGCAACACAGGGGTACAGATTATGAATGAGCAGTTCTTC
NA	NA	TRBJ1-2	TRBV4-1	CASSQDTDNYGYTF	TGCGCCAGCAGCCAAGATACAGATAACTATGGCTACACCTTC
NA	NA	TRBJ1-2	TRBV6-5	CASRIGGLLPYGYTF	TGTGCCAGCAGAATAGGAGGGTTACTTCCTTATGGCTACACCTTC
NA	TRBD1	TRBJ1-2	TRBV7-9	CASSWTGVGSGYTF	TGTGCCAGCAGCTGGACAGGGGTAGGGTCCGGCTACACCTTC
NA	NA	TRBJ2-3	TRBV18	CASSPSTDTQYF	TGTGCCAGCTCCCCTAGCACAGATACGCAGTATTTT
few	NA	TRBJ2-7	TRBV9	CASSVGGQFFNEQYF	TGTGCCAGCAGCGTAGGAGGACAGTTTTTTAACGAGCAGTACTTC
NA	NA	TRBJ2-3	TRBV5-6	CASSLYGEVTDTQYF	TGTGCCAGCAGCTTGTATGGGGAGGTCACAGATACGCAGTATTTT
NA	NA	TRBJ1-2	TRBV10-3	CAISEGNFYGYTF	TGTGCCATCAGTGAGGGCAATTTCTATGGCTACACCTTC
NA	NA	TRBJ1-2	TRBV5-8	CASSDYRRGNYGYTF	TGTGCCAGCAGCGACTACCGACGGGGGAACTATGGCTACACCTTC
NA	NA	TRBJ1-5	TRBV7-9	CASSPSHSSQPQHF	TGTGCCAGCAGCCCTAGTCACAGTTCCCAGCCCCAGCATTTT
NA	NA	TRBJ2-5	TRBV10-3	CAISESEGGPQETQYF	TGTGCCATCAGTGAGTCTGAGGGGGGGCCCCAAGAGACCCAGTACTTC
NA	TRBD2	TRBJ2-3	TRBV7-6	CASSLSLAGATIDADTQYF	TGTGCCAGCAGCCTCTCCTTAGCGGGAGCGACGATCGATGCAGATACGCAGTATTTT
NA	NA	TRBJ1-5	TRBV9	CASSVAAEGNQPQHF	TGTGCCAGCAGCGTAGCGGCGGAAGGCAATCAGCCCCAGCATTTT
NA	TRBD2	TRBJ2-1	TRBV30	CAWREGLAGVDEQFF	TGTGCCTGGAGGGAGGGACTAGCGGGAGTCGATGAGCAGTTCTTC
few	TRBD2	TRBJ2-6	TRBV5-1	CASSPSGRVDSSGANVLTF	TGCGCCAGCAGCCCGAGCGGGAGGGTCGATTCCTCTGGGGCCAACGTCCTGACTTTC
NA	NA	TRBJ2-5	TRBV7-2	CASSQQETQYF	TGTGCCAGCAGCCAACAAGAGACCCAGTACTTC
NA	TRBD1	TRBJ2-3	TRBV25-1	CASSALRETGTTDTQYF	TGTGCCAGCAGTGCCCTAAGAGAGACAGGGACCACAGATACGCAGTATTTT
once	TRBD2	TRBJ2-7	TRBV2	CASSVSRLAGGEQYF	TGTGCCAGCAGTGTCTCGAGACTAGCGGGAGGGGAGCAGTACTTC
NA	NA	TRBJ2-3	TRBV11-3	CASSLGAMGGGADTQYF	TGTGCCAGCAGCTTAGGGGCGATGGGGGGCGGCGCAGATACGCAGTATTTT
NA	NA	TRBJ2-3	TRBV10-3	CAISESITDTQYF	TGTGCCATCAGTGAGTCGATTACAGATACGCAGTATTTT
NA	NA	TRBJ1-6	TRBV29-1	CSVLQGWDSPLHF	TGCAGCGTGTTACAGGGTTGGGATTCACCCCTCCACTTT